This entry lists 11 T cell receptor beta chains sequenced from one sample in a study of T cell responses to AZD1222 COVID-19 vaccine. Generated by immunoSEQ multiplex PCR, the TCRdb table keeps only in-frame clones and is missing some. The sample comprises some 160,000 clones, around 88% of which are singletons, and roughly 0.98% rests with the top ten. This sample comprised peripheral blood, obtained 28 days after the second AZD1222 dose. These receptors all stem from an adult who received the AZD1222 COVID-19 vaccine.

CDR3 DNA sequence: TGTGCCAGCAGCTTGCCGGGGGGGTATGGCTACACCTTC. Translation: CASSLPGGYGYTF. This rearrangement joins TRBV5-6 to TRBJ1-2; weak D call: TRBD1 (5 bases). The germline gives CDR1 SGHDT, CDR2 YYEEEE. The CDR3 has 13 residues. V gave up 1 base and J gave up 5 bases, with 9 bases separating them. Using reference TRBV5-6 and TRBJ1-2 for the parts outside the CDR3, the full variable domain is DAGVTQSPTHLIKTRGQQVTLRCSPKSGHDTVSWYQQALGQGPQFIFQYYEEEERQRGNFPDRFSGHQFPNYSSELNVNALLLGDSALYLCASSLPGGYGYTFGSGTRLTVV.

The chain links TRBV10-1 to TRBJ2-7, with D uncertain. Between the trimmed V and J ends, which lost 4 bases and 2 bases, there was a span of 12 bases. Germline lookup yields CDR1 WNHNN and CDR2 SYGVQD (reference sequence). CDR3 length: 14 residues. CDR3 protein: CASSVTDFPYEQYF. The CDR3 region has the DNA TGCGCCAGCAGTGTCACGGATTTTCCCTACGAGCAGTACTTC.

The chain couples TRBV4-1 to TRBJ1-4, with D possibly matching TRBD1 (5 bases). The CDR3 runs 15 residues. Germline V lookup: CDR1 MGHRA, CDR2 YSYEKL. Trimming pared 4 bases from V and 10 bases from J, leaving 19 bases between. The CDR3: CASSPLPDSLGKLFF. CDR3 nucleotides: TGCGCCAGCAGCCCTCTTCCTGACAGTCTCGGAAAACTGTTTTTT.

V is TRBV30 and J is TRBJ1-5; 8 positions match TRBD1. V dropped 2 bases and J dropped 10; count of bases not matched to a gene: 10. Germline V gives CDR1 GTSNPN, CDR2 SVGIG (reference sequence). The CDR3 consists of 14 residues. The CDR3 DNA reads TGTGCCTGGAGTCTCGGACAGGGCTCGCCACCCCAGCATTTT. It translates to CAWSLGQGSPPQHF.

This chain joins TRBV2 and TRBJ2-1; D possibly uses TRBD1 or TRBD2 (5 bases each). The CDR3 covers 14 residues. The germline V gene has CDR1 SNHLY and CDR2 FYNNEI. Trimming removed 3 bases from V and 8 bases from J, with 14 bases in between. CDR3 sequence (DNA): TGTGCCAGCAGTGATTGGCTCAGGGACGATGAGCAGTTCTTC. Its protein is CASSDWLRDDEQFF.

V and J are TRBV6-5 and TRBJ1-5; TRBD1 aligns across 7 bases. Germline assignment: CDR1 MNHEY and CDR2 SVGAGI. This CDR3 region has 13 residues. V lost 6 bases and J lost 2; bases outside the gene matches: 1. CDR3 DNA: TGTGCCAGCAGCGACAGGGGCAATCAGCCCCAGCATTTT. It yields the protein CASSDRGNQPQHF.

The J gene is TRBJ1-3, the V gene TRBV7-2; no clear D. The ends were cut back, 0 bases at V and 2 bases at J, with 2 bases in the middle. Germline V CDR1 and CDR2: SGHTA, FQGNSA. The CDR3 spans 13 residues. CDR3 residues: CASSLAAGNTIYF. In DNA form, the CDR3 reads TGTGCCAGCAGCTTAGCTGCTGGAAACACCATATATTTT. The full variable domain, rest sourced from reference TRBV7-2 and TRBJ1-3, is GAGVSQSPSNKVTEKGKDVELRCDPISGHTALYWYRQSLGQGLEFLIYFQGNSAPDKSGLPSDRFSAERTGGSVSTLTIQRTQQEDSAVYLCASSLAAGNTIYFGEGSWLTVV.

This clone was seen a single time. The genes are TRBV4-2 and TRBJ1-3, with D unclear. V was shortened by 0 bases and J by 0 bases, with 9 bases between the two germline ends. The germline gives CDR1 LGHNA, CDR2 YNFKEQ. There are 16 residues in the CDR3. CDR3: CASSQERVHSGNTIYF. Written as DNA, the CDR3 is TGTGCCAGCAGCCAAGAGCGGGTTCACTCTGGAAACACCATATATTTT.

V usage is TRBV18 and J usage is TRBJ2-7, with D uncertain. Germline V gene data show CDR1 as KGHSH and CDR2 as LQKENI. The CDR3 is 15 amino acids. Trimming took 4 bases from V and 4 from J, leaving 17 bases between them. The CDR3 DNA follows: TGTGCCAGCTCACAGAAGATGGACGGTACGTACGAGCAGTACTTC. Translating gives CASSQKMDGTYEQYF.

This sequence joins TRBV27 and TRBJ2-2; D is ambiguous. CDR3 size: 14 residues. Germline V gene lookup returns CDR1 MNHEY and CDR2 SMNVEV (reference sequence). V was cut by 6 bases and J by 4 bases, with 12 bases left in between. The chain's CDR3 is CASSDVRVTGELFF. The CDR3 DNA is TGTGCCAGCAGCGATGTTAGGGTCACCGGGGAGCTGTTTTTT.

The chain combines TRBV6-6 with TRBJ2-5, with TRBD1 as a possible D gene (7 bases). There are 16 residues in the CDR3. Per the germline V gene, CDR1 is MNHNY and CDR2 is SVGAGI (reference sequence). The V gene lost 5 bases and the J gene lost 5 bases, with 21 bases spanning the gap. CDR3: CASSPPAGRGGETQYF. In nucleotides, the CDR3 is TGTGCCAGCAGTCCCCCCGCGGGGCGAGGGGGCGAGACCCAGTACTTC.